These T cell receptor beta chains were read from a single sample in a study of blood T cell repertoires in COVID-19. Clones were sequenced by immunoSEQ multiplex PCR, and TCRdb holds only the in-frame ones, with some missing. Here the sample spans around 29,000 clones, about two thirds being singletons. Sample: peripheral blood. All receptors come from a human donor in a cohort sampled during active COVID-19. Each CDR3 is given with its conserved first and last residue. Each record gives: clone size, V gene, D gene, J gene, CDR3 DNA, CDR3 protein. A D gene is named only where the DNA matches it firmly. Clone size, where shown, is once, few, many, or a class for clones that have expanded.

clone_size: NA
v_call: TRBV7-9
d_call: TRBD2
j_call: TRBJ2-3
cdr3_nt: TGTGCCAGCAGCTTAGCGGCTAGCGGGAGTACGAGCACAGATACGCAGTATTTT
cdr3_aa: CASSLAASGSTSTDTQYF

clone_size: NA
v_call: TRBV27
d_call: TRBD2
j_call: TRBJ2-1
cdr3_nt: TGTGCCAGCAGTTTCAAGGGACTAGCGGTTGGGAATGAGCAGTTCTTC
cdr3_aa: CASSFKGLAVGNEQFF

clone_size: NA
v_call: TRBV6-5
d_call: TRBD1
j_call: TRBJ1-1
cdr3_nt: TGTGCCAGCAGTCGACAGGGGATTGAAGCTTTCTTT
cdr3_aa: CASSRQGIEAFF

clone_size: once
v_call: TRBV27
d_call: NA
j_call: TRBJ1-2
cdr3_nt: TGTGCCAGCAGTTTTACAGGAGCCTATGGCTACACCTTC
cdr3_aa: CASSFTGAYGYTF

clone_size: NA
v_call: TRBV6-6
d_call: NA
j_call: TRBJ1-5
cdr3_nt: TGTGCCAGCAGCCTCCAGGGTCATCAGCCCCAGCATTTT
cdr3_aa: CASSLQGHQPQHF

clone_size: NA
v_call: TRBV11-2
d_call: TRBD1
j_call: TRBJ2-1
cdr3_nt: TGTGCCAGCAGCCCCCGACAGGGTAGGGATGAGCAGTTCTTC
cdr3_aa: CASSPRQGRDEQFF

clone_size: NA
v_call: TRBV5-4
d_call: TRBD2
j_call: TRBJ2-1
cdr3_nt: TGTGCCAGCAGCTTACTAGCGGGGGATGAGCAGTTCTTC
cdr3_aa: CASSLLAGDEQFF

clone_size: NA
v_call: TRBV28
d_call: NA
j_call: TRBJ1-1
cdr3_nt: TGTGCCAGCAGTTCTGACTTTAACACTGAAGCTTTCTTT
cdr3_aa: CASSSDFNTEAFF

clone_size: NA
v_call: TRBV9
d_call: NA
j_call: TRBJ2-7
cdr3_nt: TGTGCCAGCAGCGTACTTCCGGCGGGGTACGAGCAGTACTTC
cdr3_aa: CASSVLPAGYEQYF

clone_size: NA
v_call: TRBV20-1
d_call: NA
j_call: TRBJ1-2
cdr3_nt: TGCAGTGCTAAGACAGTCTATGGCTACACCTTC
cdr3_aa: CSAKTVYGYTF

clone_size: NA
v_call: TRBV19
d_call: TRBD1
j_call: TRBJ2-7
cdr3_nt: TGTGCCAGTAGTATAGGTTCCGGGACAGGGGGCGGCGAGCAGTACTTC
cdr3_aa: CASSIGSGTGGGEQYF

clone_size: few
v_call: TRBV3-1/TRBV3-2
d_call: NA
j_call: TRBJ1-1
cdr3_nt: TGTGCCAGCAGCCCCCGGGACAATTCAGAAGCTTTCTTT
cdr3_aa: CASSPRDNSEAFF

clone_size: medium-sized
v_call: TRBV2
d_call: NA
j_call: TRBJ2-5
cdr3_nt: TGTGCCAGCAAGTTAGGGGGGGCTTCAGAGACCCAGTACTTC
cdr3_aa: CASKLGGASETQYF

clone_size: NA
v_call: TRBV20-1
d_call: TRBD2
j_call: TRBJ2-1
cdr3_nt: TGCAGTGCTAGTGCTAGCGGGGGCTCCTACAATGAGCAGTTCTTC
cdr3_aa: CSASASGGSYNEQFF

clone_size: NA
v_call: TRBV5-5
d_call: NA
j_call: TRBJ2-7
cdr3_nt: TGTGCCAGCAGCTTGGAGGGGGGGCCATACTACGAGCAGTACTTC
cdr3_aa: CASSLEGGPYYEQYF

clone_size: NA
v_call: TRBV30
d_call: TRBD2
j_call: TRBJ2-1
cdr3_nt: TGTGCCTGGGACGCGAGCGGGGGGTACAATGAGCAGTTCTTC
cdr3_aa: CAWDASGGYNEQFF

clone_size: NA
v_call: TRBV30
d_call: NA
j_call: TRBJ1-1
cdr3_nt: TGTGCCTGGCAGAAATTGAACACTGAAGCTTTCTTT
cdr3_aa: CAWQKLNTEAFF

clone_size: once
v_call: TRBV14
d_call: NA
j_call: TRBJ1-2
cdr3_nt: TGTGCCAGCAGCCAGATTCCAGGGGTTGGCTACACCTTC
cdr3_aa: CASSQIPGVGYTF

clone_size: few
v_call: TRBV7-8
d_call: NA
j_call: TRBJ2-1
cdr3_nt: TGTGCCAGCAGCTCCCGTATTCCTACCTCCTACAATGAGCAGTTCTTC
cdr3_aa: CASSSRIPTSYNEQFF

clone_size: NA
v_call: TRBV15
d_call: TRBD2
j_call: TRBJ2-7
cdr3_nt: TGTGCCACCAGCAGAGCCGCGGGAGGAGAATACGAGCAGTACTTC
cdr3_aa: CATSRAAGGEYEQYF

clone_size: once
v_call: TRBV5-1
d_call: TRBD1
j_call: TRBJ2-2
cdr3_nt: TGCGCCAGCAGCACAGGACAGGTCACCGGGGAGCTGTTTTTT
cdr3_aa: CASSTGQVTGELFF

clone_size: NA
v_call: TRBV18
d_call: NA
j_call: TRBJ2-1
cdr3_nt: TGTGCCAGCTCACCACCGGGACAAACCTGGGGGGAGCAGTTCTTC
cdr3_aa: CASSPPGQTWGEQFF

clone_size: NA
v_call: TRBV16
d_call: NA
j_call: TRBJ1-4
cdr3_nt: TGTGCCAGCAGCCAAAGGGCAGCGGGTGGTGAAAAACTGTTTTTT
cdr3_aa: CASSQRAAGGEKLFF

clone_size: NA
v_call: TRBV19
d_call: NA
j_call: TRBJ2-1
cdr3_nt: TGTGCCAGTAGTATTGGACTGTACAATGAGCAGTTCTTC
cdr3_aa: CASSIGLYNEQFF

clone_size: NA
v_call: TRBV12-3/TRBV12-4
d_call: TRBD1
j_call: TRBJ1-1
cdr3_nt: TGTGCCACCCGACAGGGTCGTACTGAAGCTTTCTTT
cdr3_aa: CATRQGRTEAFF

clone_size: NA
v_call: TRBV6-6
d_call: NA
j_call: TRBJ1-1
cdr3_nt: TGTGCCAGCAGTTCAGGGAAAACTGAAGCTTTCTTT
cdr3_aa: CASSSGKTEAFF

clone_size: NA
v_call: TRBV15
d_call: NA
j_call: TRBJ1-3
cdr3_nt: TGTGCCACCAGCTATAAAAGGGGATCAGGAAACACCATATATTTT
cdr3_aa: CATSYKRGSGNTIYF

clone_size: NA
v_call: TRBV2
d_call: NA
j_call: TRBJ1-6
cdr3_nt: TGTGCCAGCACCCTAAGACAGGCGTATAATTCACCCCTCCACTTT
cdr3_aa: CASTLRQAYNSPLHF

clone_size: NA
v_call: TRBV29-1
d_call: NA
j_call: TRBJ2-6
cdr3_nt: TGCAGCGGACCGCGGGCAGGAACCTCTGGGGCCAACGTCCTGACTTTC
cdr3_aa: CSGPRAGTSGANVLTF

clone_size: few
v_call: TRBV20-1
d_call: NA
j_call: TRBJ1-4
cdr3_nt: TGCAGTGCTTTCTCTGAAAAACTGTTTTTT
cdr3_aa: CSAFSEKLFF

clone_size: few
v_call: TRBV16
d_call: NA
j_call: TRBJ1-1
cdr3_nt: TGTGCCAGCAGCCAATCGGCACAATTGAACACTGAAGCTTTCTTT
cdr3_aa: CASSQSAQLNTEAFF

clone_size: NA
v_call: TRBV12-3/TRBV12-4
d_call: TRBD2
j_call: TRBJ2-5
cdr3_nt: TGTGCCAGCAGGGGACTAGCGGAAGAGACCCAGTACTTC
cdr3_aa: CASRGLAEETQYF

clone_size: NA
v_call: TRBV7-6
d_call: NA
j_call: TRBJ2-1
cdr3_nt: TGTGCCAGCAGCCGTATTAGTGAGCAGTTCTTC
cdr3_aa: CASSRISEQFF

clone_size: NA
v_call: TRBV11-3
d_call: TRBD2
j_call: TRBJ2-5
cdr3_nt: TGTGCCAGCAGCTTAGTTAGAGAATGGACTAGCGGGGGGGCCTTGGAGACCCAGTACTTC
cdr3_aa: CASSLVREWTSGGALETQYF